This entry lists 26 T cell receptor beta chains sequenced from one sample in a study of cytomegalovirus exposure and HLA in healthy donors (TCRdb year 2017). Libraries were prepared through the immunoSEQ multiplex PCR assay. The multiplex PCR relied on a mix of 60 forward primers for TCR Vbeta segments and 13 reverse primers for TCR Jbeta segments. TCRdb took this table from immuneACCESS and kept in-frame rearrangements with V and J called. Such tables lack part of the clones; where checked against another copy, unresolved V genes explain under half of the gap, and the rest is unexplained. This sample is represented by some 220,000 clones; around four fifths of them were singletons. The leading ten clones occupy 0.58% of the sample. Sequenced sample: PBMCs. Every receptor here comes from a middle-aged woman in good health and CMV-seronegative.

The rearrangement joins TRBV11-2 to TRBJ2-7; TRBD1 matches at 10 bases. Trimming at V came to 6 bases and at J to 9 bases, leaving 8 bases not matched to a gene. The CDR3 contains 13 residues. Germline V gene lookup returns CDR1 SGHAT and CDR2 FQNNGV. The CDR3 bases are TGTGCCAGCAGGGGGACAGGGGAGGGCGGGCAGTACTTC. Translation gives CASRGTGEGGQYF.

This clone is a singleton in its sample. V and J are TRBV19 and TRBJ1-1, with a weak D call TRBD1 (5 bases). The CDR3 is 14 residues long. The V and J ends lost 5 bases and 3 bases respectively, with 13 bases between them. Looked up from germline, CDR1 is LNHDA and CDR2 is SQIVND (reference sequence). Here the CDR3 DNA reads TGTGCCAGTAGTTTCTCCGGGACTTACACTGAAGCTTTCTTT. Protein: CASSFSGTYTEAFF. The entire variable domain, with the rest obtained from reference TRBV19 and TRBJ1-1, is as follows: DGGITQSPKYLFRKEGQNVTLSCEQNLNHDAMYWYRQDPGQGLRLIYYSQIVNDFQKGDIAEGYSVSREKKESFPLTVTSAQKNPTAFYLCASSFSGTYTEAFFGQGTRLTVV.

In DNA form, the CDR3 reads TGTGCCAGCAGTTTAAGTAGAGAGGGCTCCTACAATGAGCAGTTCTTC. Amino acid sequence: CASSLSREGSYNEQFF. The chain combines TRBV28 with TRBJ2-1, with D possibly matching TRBD2 (5 bases). The CDR3 loop spans 16 amino acids. Trimming took off 2 bases at V and 0 bases at J, with 11 bases between the two ends. Looked up from germline, CDR1 is MDHEN and CDR2 is SYDVKM.

The chain has TRBV19 and TRBJ2-5, with 7 bases fitting TRBD1. V shed 5 bases and J 6 bases; nucleotides not matched to a gene: 9. CDR1 and CDR2 from the germline V gene are LNHDA and SQIVND (reference sequence). This CDR3 contains 14 residues. The CDR3 spells CASSDYRGPKTQYF. The CDR3 bases are TGTGCCAGTAGTGACTATAGGGGGCCCAAGACCCAGTACTTC.

This chain links TRBV15 with TRBJ1-5; 7 bases are shared with TRBD1. The germline V gene encodes CDR1 LNHNV and CDR2 YYDKDF (reference sequence). V lost 3 bases and J lost 7; bases outside the gene matches: 9. CDR3 length: 15 amino acids. In DNA form, the CDR3 reads TGTGCCACCAGCAGTCCGACAGGGAGAACCCAGCCCCAGCATTTT. Residues: CATSSPTGRTQPQHF.

As concerns this clone: A read error is likely, as this CDR3 ends without the conserved phenylalanine or tryptophan. V and J are TRBV5-1 and TRBJ1-2; 7 bases map to TRBD1. V was pared by 0 bases and J by 5 bases, with 4 bases of the junction left unmatched. The CDR3 runs to 14 residues. Germline CDR1 and CDR2: SGHRS and YFSETQ. The CDR3 bases are TGCGCCAGCAGCTTGGGACAGGGCTGGTATGGCTACACCCTC. This gives the protein CASSLGQGWYGYTL.

V gene TRBV6-1 combines with J gene TRBJ2-5, with TRBD1 matching over 7 bases. The J call could be wrong; TRBJ2-7 is a better fit for the DNA end. Germline V gene lookup returns CDR1 MNHNS and CDR2 SASEGT. This CDR3 spans 14 amino acids. CDR3 in DNA: TGTGCCAGCAAAGGAGAGGACAGGACGTACGAGCAGTACTTC. Translation: CASKGEDRTYEQYF.

V gene TRBV6-4 combines with J gene TRBJ1-6; TRBD1 agrees at 7 bases. This CDR3 is built from 15 residues. CDR1 is MRHNA and CDR2 is SNTAGT in the germline V gene. V was clipped by 0 bases and J by 9 bases; unmatched bases: 5. CDR3: CASSDSTGPGSPLHF. The CDR3 region has the DNA TGTGCCAGCAGTGACTCGACAGGGCCGGGTTCACCCCTCCACTTT.

The count of this clone is one. The V call is TRBV2, the J call TRBJ1-3, with D possibly being TRBD1 (5 bases). Germline-derived CDR1 and CDR2 are SNHLY and FYNNEI. This CDR3 is built from 15 residues. The V gene lost 1 base and the J gene lost 2 bases, with 9 bases spanning the gap. The DNA for the CDR3 is TGTGCCAGCAGTGAAGAGGGGCTCACTGGAAACACCATATATTTT. It specifies CASSEEGLTGNTIYF.

V and J are TRBV7-2 and TRBJ2-1; TRBD2 aligns across 9 bases. The CDR3 has 13 amino acids. The V and J ends lost 11 bases and 9 bases, in that order; junction bases with no gene match: 11. CDR1 is SGHTA, CDR2 FQGNSA, per germline. The CDR3 DNA reads as TGTGCCGTCCCCGGCGGGGGGGCCGGTGAGCAGTTCTTC. Encoded protein: CAVPGGGAGEQFF.

The chain joins TRBV28 to TRBJ1-3; D remains unclear. The CDR3 is 15 amino acids. The V end was cut by 2 bases, the J end by 9 bases, with 17 bases between. Germline V gene lookup returns CDR1 MDHEN and CDR2 SYDVKM. CDR3 protein: CASSLNPGLRVTIYF. The CDR3 region has the DNA TGTGCCAGCAGTTTAAACCCAGGCTTGAGGGTCACCATATATTTT.

This clone has more than one count but fewer than ten. J is TRBJ1-4 and V is TRBV10-3; D is undetermined. The V end was cut by 11 bases, the J end by 3 bases, with 7 bases between. CDR1 and CDR2 (germline): ENHRY, SYGVKD. The CDR3 is 11 residues long. The CDR3 region has the DNA TGTGCCGTCCAGGCTAATGAAAAACTGTTTTTT. Protein: CAVQANEKLFF.

The chain recombines TRBV18 with TRBJ1-2; D remains ambiguous. The germline V gene has CDR1 KGHSH and CDR2 LQKENI. V lost 9 bases and J 7 bases, leaving 18 bases between the germline ends. CDR3 length: 13 residues. CDR3: CASSAGRSRGYTF. Written as DNA, the CDR3 is TGTGCCAGTTCGGCGGGAAGGTCGCGTGGCTACACCTTC.

This chain connects TRBV5-6 to TRBJ1-1, with 8 bases that match TRBD1. J was trimmed by 3 bases and V by 4 bases; bases with no gene match: 5. The length of the CDR3 is 14 residues. The germline V gene has CDR1 SGHDT and CDR2 YYEEEE. The CDR3 reads CASSRTGWYTEAFF. The CDR3 DNA reads as TGTGCCAGCAGCCGGACAGGGTGGTACACTGAAGCTTTCTTT.

The chain combines TRBV11-2 with TRBJ2-7; the D gene is possibly TRBD1 (5 bases). Trimming took 1 base from V and 3 from J, leaving 13 bases between them. The CDR3 is 15 amino acids. The germline V gene has CDR1 SGHAT and CDR2 FQNNGV. The CDR3 is CASSLGSGSGYEQYF. CDR3 sequence (DNA): TGTGCCAGCAGCTTAGGTTCAGGGTCTGGCTACGAGCAGTACTTC.

This clone appeared a few times. The chain is built from TRBV5-6 and TRBJ2-7; 8 bases line up with TRBD2. The V and J ends lost 2 bases and 4 bases, in that order; junction bases with no gene match: 8. This CDR3 spans 15 amino acids. CDR1 is SGHDT and CDR2 is YYEEEE in the germline V gene. The CDR3 bases are TGTGCCAGCAGCTTCCCGGGGGGGGGAATTTACGAGCAGTACTTC. As protein: CASSFPGGGIYEQYF.

J is TRBJ2-7 and V is TRBV27, with D possibly TRBD1 on 6 matching bases. Trimming pared 5 bases from V and 3 bases from J, leaving 14 bases between. CDR1 and CDR2 (germline): MNHEY, SMNVEV (reference sequence). CDR3 length equals 14 residues. This chain's CDR3 is CASSAGQNLYEQYF. DNA for the CDR3: TGTGCCAGCAGTGCCGGACAGAACCTCTACGAGCAGTACTTC.

This clone has a single count. This chain links TRBV7-9 with TRBJ2-7, with 15 bases fitting TRBD2. CDR1 SEHNR and CDR2 FQNEAQ come from the germline V gene (reference sequence). This CDR3 is built from 15 residues. The J segment lost 4 bases and the V segment lost 5 bases, leaving 3 bases of the junction unmatched. CDR3 bases: TGTGCCAGCAGCCCCGGGACTAGCGGGAGGTACGAGCAGTACTTC. It translates to CASSPGTSGRYEQYF.

This chain joins TRBV20-1 and TRBJ2-3; no reliable D call. V lost 6 bases and J lost 6, with 10 bases in between. CDR1 is DFQATT and CDR2 is SNEGSKA in the germline V gene (reference sequence). The CDR3 sequence is 11 residues long. The CDR3 is CSASVQDTQYF. CDR3 nucleotides: TGCAGTGCCAGTGTCCAGGATACGCAGTATTTT.

This clone has only one observation. The chain links TRBV13 to TRBJ1-2; tentative D call: TRBD1 (5 bases). V shed 4 bases and J shed 0 bases, with 12 bases lying between them. The V gene's germline CDR1 is PRHDT and CDR2 FYEKMQ (reference sequence). The CDR3 covers 15 residues. CDR3 sequence reads: CASSSRRGANYGYTF. DNA for the CDR3: TGTGCCAGCAGCTCGAGGAGGGGAGCTAACTATGGCTACACCTTC.

CDR3 coding DNA: TGTGCCTTCACGAGAATCTATGGCTACACCTTC. Translating it yields CAFTRIYGYTF. The rearrangement uses TRBV30 and TRBJ1-2; D is unresolved. The CDR3 extends over 11 amino acids. CDR1 and CDR2 from the germline V gene are GTSNPN and SVGIG (reference sequence). The V end lost 7 bases, the J end lost 4 bases, and 10 bases lay between the germline ends. The complete variable domain, with remaining parts taken from reference TRBV30 and TRBJ1-2, reads SQTIHQWPATLVQPVGSPLSLECTVEGTSNPNLYWYRQAAGRGLQLLFYSVGIGQISSEVPQNLSASRPQDRQFILSSKKLLLSDSGFYLCAFTRIYGYTFGSGTRLTVV.

This chain joins TRBV7-9 and TRBJ2-5; possible D gene TRBD2, 5 bases. V lost 5 bases, J lost 2 bases, and 12 bases lay in between. The CDR3 spans 14 residues. Germline CDR1 reads SEHNR; CDR2 reads FQNEAQ (reference sequence). The CDR3 bases are TGTGCCAGCAGCCGTGCCGGGATTCAAGAGACCCAGTACTTC. Residues: CASSRAGIQETQYF.

This chain uses TRBV13 with TRBJ1-2; 8 nucleotides match TRBD1. The germline V gene has CDR1 PRHDT and CDR2 FYEKMQ (reference sequence). This CDR3 has 13 residues. Trimming at V came to 5 bases and at J to 6 bases, leaving 5 bases not matched to a gene. The CDR3 here is CASSTLQGDGYTF. CDR3 nucleotides: TGTGCCAGCAGCACGCTACAGGGGGATGGCTACACCTTC.

J is TRBJ1-1 and V is TRBV13, with 7 bases identical to TRBD1. This CDR3 region has 17 residues. With 2 bases clipped from V and 8 bases from J, the junction kept 17 bases outside the gene matches. Germline CDR1 reads PRHDT; CDR2 reads FYEKMQ (reference sequence). CDR3 nucleotide sequence: TGTGCCAGCAGCTTATTTCGACAGAACCAGGGGGGCCTGGAAGCTTTCTTT. This sequence encodes CASSLFRQNQGGLEAFF.

The rearrangement joins TRBV5-1 to TRBJ2-7, with D possibly TRBD1 on 5 matching bases. Germline V lookup: CDR1 SGHRS, CDR2 YFSETQ. The V and J ends lost 4 bases and 5 bases respectively, with 13 bases between them. The CDR3 is 13 amino acids. CDR3 sequence (DNA): TGCGCCAGCAGCGCGTCAGGGTCCAACGAGCAGTACTTC. It encodes CASSASGSNEQYF.

The J gene is TRBJ2-7, the V gene TRBV27, with 13 positions matching TRBD2. This CDR3 is built from 17 residues. The germline V gene has CDR1 MNHEY and CDR2 SMNVEV (reference sequence). J lost 4 bases, V lost 5 bases, and 11 bases had no gene match. The CDR3 DNA is TGTGCCAGCAGTCCCCTCACTAGCGGGGGGGCCTCGTACGAGCAGTACTTC. Encoded protein: CASSPLTSGGASYEQYF.